Included here is one TCR beta chain sequence, with context. The antigen this receptor binds is unknown. Per-base quality was not reported, and no clone a single base away is much larger than it. Collaborating institutions collected whole blood in K2EDTA tubes following their own protocols. For TCRbeta analysis, collaborators shipped samples in one of three forms: frozen whole blood, isolated PBMCs, or DNA extracted from either of those sample types. The immunoSEQ Assay, a bias-controlled multiplex PCR, was used to amplify TCRbeta CDR3 regions from genomic DNA. The original pipeline was this. The number of nucleated cells in each sample was estimated by amplification of reference gene primers within the assay. To quantify the absolute abundance of each unique TCRbeta CDR3 rearrangement, sequence reads were collapsed and filtered. For each sample, productive Simpson clonality was calculated as the square root of Simpson's diversity index over productive rearrangements. Held by TCRdb, this immuneACCESS table contains in-frame sequences only and omits some clones. Under half of the omission traces to an unresolved V gene where checked; the cause of the rest is unknown. D and trimming were read from the DNA, whereas the V and J calls and clone size are those reported in that table. Recorded for this sample are 190,000 or so clones; 70% to 90% of them occurred a single time. 2.5% of the sample is in the top ten clones.

This entry comes from a study of blood T cell repertoires in COVID-19 (dated by TCRdb to about 2020). Concerning the study at large: Collaborator samples came from the United States, Italy and Spain and covered acute and convalescent phases of COVID-19. The prospective study material was composed of cDNA or gDNA derived from T cells, B-cell-depleted T cells, or PBMCs. Subjects who had been exposed to COVID-19, were actively infected with it, or had recovered from it provided the deeply sampled blood TCRbeta repertoires that made up the dataset. A freely available public database, intended as a resource for researchers studying the immune response to SARS-CoV-2, is where the repertoires were released. The samples were drawn from the first 160 participants of the ongoing ImmuneRACE study and from 1,254 subjects provided by 6 global collaborators. The sample metadata nearly always contained a de-identified subject ID, COVID-19 status, age in years and sex. Where available, HLA class I and class II types were taken from metadata supplied by the sample provider and were not determined by assay-based typing.

The research as a whole found: How much clinical and demographic metadata was included differed by source and by participant, and the metadata was provided uncurated.

Sample: peripheral blood. This clonotype was sampled from a man aged 35 to 55 with active or convalescent COVID-19.

The encoded CDR3 is CASRRQGGTDTQYF. DNA sequence: TGTGCCAGCAGACGACAGGGTGGCACAGATACGCAGTATTTT. The rearrangement joined TRBV6-5 to TRBJ2-3; 7 central nucleotides agree with TRBD1. Trimmed from V: 6 bases; trimmed from J: 1 base; junction bases lacking a gene match: 4. The CDR3, cysteine through phenylalanine, is 14 amino acids long. Kept here is only the CDR3 DNA, which spans 42 bases and is read in frame from base 1. The germline V gene yields MNHEY for CDR1 and SVGAGI for CDR2.